The table lists the clone carrying this TCR beta chain with many counts. The antigen is not known. The entry originates in a study of T cells after yellow fever vaccination. The CDR3 consists of 14 residues. The trim removed 6 bases at V and 2 bases at J, leaving 7 bases unmatched. The germline V gene has CDR1 MNHNS and CDR2 SASEGT. Study-wide points: A faster peak, day 5 versus 15, was reached by the weaker secondary response.

TCRdb analysed the 5' RACE reads with MiXCR anew, one entry per CDR3 protein. The sample lists 60,000 to 95,000 distinct CDR3 sequences; approximately 7.3% were seen once. The chain has TRBV6-1 and TRBJ2-7; 7 positions agree with TRBD1. Here the sequenced sample was CD8+ T cells sorted from PBMCs, taken around 10 days after the first yellow fever vaccination. The clonotype was recovered from a man aged 18 to 29 who received the YFV17D yellow fever vaccine. This CDR3 reads CASSHRQGTYEQYF. The CDR3, as DNA: TGTGCCAGCAGCCACCGACAGGGAACCTACGAGCAGTACTTC.